What follows describes a single T cell receptor (beta chain). This CDR3 spans 14 amino acids. Germline V gene sequence: CDR1 SGHAT, CDR2 FQDESV (reference sequence). Deletions cut 2 bases from V and 6 bases from J, with 12 bases between. This entry is derived from a study of control samples from healthy donors and cancer patients. Clones were read by immunoSEQ multiplex PCR, and TCRdb kept only the in-frame ones, dropping some. The repertoire holds 150,000 to 200,000 clones, with about 93% as singletons. The chain recombines TRBV11-1 with TRBJ2-3; D is unresolved. The clonotype originates from an older woman in good health. Sequencing was carried out using blood. The DNA of the CDR3 is TGTGCCAGCAGCTTATCGAGAGCGAGCGATACGCAGTATTTT. Protein product: CASSLSRASDTQYF.